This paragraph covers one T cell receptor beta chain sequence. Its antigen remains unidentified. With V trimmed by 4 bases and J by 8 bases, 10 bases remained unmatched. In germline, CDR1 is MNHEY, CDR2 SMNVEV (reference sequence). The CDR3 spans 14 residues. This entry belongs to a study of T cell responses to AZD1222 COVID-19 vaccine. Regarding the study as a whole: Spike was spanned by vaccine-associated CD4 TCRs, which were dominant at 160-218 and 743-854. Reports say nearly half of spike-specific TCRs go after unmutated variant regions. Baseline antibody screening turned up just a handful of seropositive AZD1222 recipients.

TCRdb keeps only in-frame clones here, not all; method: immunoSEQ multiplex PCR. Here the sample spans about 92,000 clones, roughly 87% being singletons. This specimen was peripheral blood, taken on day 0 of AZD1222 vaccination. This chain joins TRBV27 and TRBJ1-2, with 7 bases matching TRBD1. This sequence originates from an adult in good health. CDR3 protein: CASSSIPRQGGYTF. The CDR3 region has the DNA TGTGCCAGCAGTTCCATCCCCCGACAGGGAGGCTACACCTTC.